This is a list of T cell receptor beta chains from one sample in a study of long-term antiretroviral therapy in people with HIV. Profiling relied on immunoSEQ multiplex PCR, and the TCRdb table lists in-frame clones only, not all of them. This sample yields roughly 33,000 clones, of which about 83% are seen a single time; 7.1% belongs to the top ten. Sequenced material: unsorted PBMCs, taken 2 years after starting antiretroviral therapy. These receptor sequences come from a woman between 45 and 60 years old with HIV. Both conserved end residues are trimmed from each CDR3.

v_gene | CDR3aa
TRBV7-8 | ASSLVSGGSYNEQF
TRBV6-4 | ASSEGTGVDTQY
TRBV4-2 | ASSQGGLGGYGYT
TRBV18 | ASSPAEGYT
TRBV4-1 | ASSQRAARGNTEAF
TRBV6-6 | ASSRTLAGGLDTQY
TRBV7-2 | ASSHSTGEQY
TRBV29-1 | SVGVRGRTDTQY
TRBV19 | ASSLRWDRGYNEQF
TRBV13 | ASSLGAKSTDTQY
TRBV12-5 | ASGLVPGTSGALGGSYNEQF
TRBV6-5 | ASTPSVLGNEQF
TRBV7-2 | ASSPEQLNTEAF
TRBV7-3 | ASSLRAVPDTQY
TRBV11-2 | ASSPPGLGGGNSPLH
TRBV7-3 | ASRPGTSGTGELF
TRBV7-3 | ASSSLPSSTDTQY
TRBV11-2 | ASSATGTAFEKLF
TRBV4-1 | ASSQVRDGSLSGNTIY
TRBV19 | ASSDSKTYGYT
TRBV5-1 | ASSLENSYNSPLH
TRBV6-1 | ASRFGEAF
TRBV6-5 | ASRVGWNSPLH
TRBV11-2 | ASSLAGGVKIQY
TRBV28 | ASSFISPDEAF
TRBV29-1 | SVEAPTLRGGELF
TRBV19 | ASTRTGYGYT
TRBV30 | AWSTTSGGSDTQY
TRBV30 | AWSVRAALNTEAF